These 27 T cell receptor beta chains were all obtained from the same sample, sequenced in a study of blood T cell repertoires in COVID-19. Using immunoSEQ multiplex PCR, the repertoire was profiled, and TCRdb retains in-frame clones only, with some absent. The sample records roughly 200,000 clones, roughly 81% being singletons. The sample taken for sequencing was peripheral blood. Source of these receptors: a woman aged 35 to 49 with COVID-19, enrolled during active disease.

This CDR3 reads CASSPGGFYEQYF. CDR3 coding DNA: TGTGCCAGCAGCCCTGGAGGATTCTACGAGCAGTACTTC. The J gene is TRBJ2-7, the V gene TRBV4-2; D perhaps matches TRBD2 (5 bases). V shed 4 bases and J shed 3 bases, with 10 bases lying between them. The germline CDR1 and CDR2 sequences are LGHNA and YNFKEQ. The CDR3 has 13 residues.

The rearrangement uses TRBV5-6 and TRBJ1-1; possibly TRBD1 for D (6 bases). Between the trimmed V and J ends, which lost 2 bases and 1 base, there was a span of 12 bases. From germline, CDR1 is SGHDT and CDR2 YYEEEE. The CDR3 covers 15 residues. This CDR3 reads CASSFRAGANTEAFF. CDR3 in DNA: TGTGCCAGCAGCTTTCGGGCAGGGGCGAACACTGAAGCTTTCTTT. Combining the CDR3 with reference TRBV5-6 and TRBJ1-1 gives the whole variable domain DAGVTQSPTHLIKTRGQQVTLRCSPKSGHDTVSWYQQALGQGPQFIFQYYEEEERQRGNFPDRFSGHQFPNYSSELNVNALLLGDSALYLCASSFRAGANTEAFFGQGTRLTVV.

J is TRBJ2-6 and V is TRBV28; TRBD1 agrees at 9 bases. The CDR3 is 16 amino acids. Germline V gene sequence: CDR1 MDHEN, CDR2 SYDVKM. Trimming cost V 7 bases and J 0 bases; bases outside gene matches: 4. CDR3 in amino acids: CASTTGGVSGANVLTF. Written as DNA, the CDR3 is TGTGCCAGCACGACAGGGGGGGTCTCTGGGGCCAACGTCCTGACTTTC.

This rearrangement joins TRBV30 to TRBJ2-1; D unresolved. Between the trimmed V and J ends, which lost 1 base and 8 bases, there was a span of 6 bases. CDR3 length equals 11 residues. Germline CDR1 GTSNPN, CDR2 SVGIG (reference sequence). CDR3 residues: CAWSALDEQFF. DNA of the CDR3: TGTGCCTGGAGTGCCTTAGATGAGCAGTTCTTC.

V is TRBV5-1 and J is TRBJ2-5, with D maybe TRBD2 (5 bases). Germline CDR1 is SGHRS and CDR2 is YFSETQ. The CDR3 covers 12 residues. Between the trimmed V and J ends, which lost 5 bases and 5 bases, there was a span of 10 bases. The CDR3 protein is CASRGRGETQYF. For the CDR3, the DNA is TGCGCCAGCAGAGGACGAGGGGAGACCCAGTACTTC.

The J gene is TRBJ2-7, the V gene TRBV9; the D is unclear. CDR1 and CDR2 from the germline V gene are SGDLS and YYNGEE. The CDR3 totals 13 residues. Trimming removed 4 bases at V and 6 bases at J, with 14 bases between. Here the CDR3 DNA reads TGTGCCAGCAGCCTCAATGCGGTCGGCGAGCAGTACTTC. Translated: CASSLNAVGEQYF.

This clone was seen once. The V call is TRBV27, the J call TRBJ2-1, with a possible D match to TRBD1 (6 bases). Germline CDR1 reads MNHEY; CDR2 reads SMNVEV (reference sequence). This CDR3 is built from 14 residues. V was shortened by 8 bases and J by 6 bases, with 17 bases between the two germline ends. CDR3 in amino acids: CASGIRGSRNEQFF. The CDR3 coding sequence is TGTGCCAGCGGTATCAGGGGTAGCCGCAATGAGCAGTTCTTC.

The chain has TRBV11-2 and TRBJ2-5; 12 positions match TRBD2. CDR1 and CDR2 (germline): SGHAT, FQNNGV. Trimming took 2 bases from V and 5 from J; bases not matched to a gene: 6. The CDR3 covers 16 residues. CDR3 bases: TGTGCCAGCAGCTTACTAACTAGCGGGGGGTGGGAGACCCAGTACTTC. As protein: CASSLLTSGGWETQYF.

The chain uses TRBV5-4 and TRBJ1-2, with TRBD1 matching over 7 bases. The CDR3 consists of 14 residues. Per the germline V gene, CDR1 is SGHNT and CDR2 is YYREEE (reference sequence). The V gene end was trimmed by 0 bases and the J gene end by 7 bases; junction bases not matched to a gene: 6. CDR3 sequence (DNA): TGTGCCAGCAGCTTGGCACAGGGGCGGTCTGGCTACACCTTC. Translation gives CASSLAQGRSGYTF. The variable domain in full, completed from reference TRBV5-4 and TRBJ1-2, reads ETGVTQSPTHLIKTRGQQVTLRCSSQSGHNTVSWYQQALGQGPQFIFQYYREEENGRGNFPPRFSGLQFPNYSSELNVNALELDDSALYLCASSLAQGRSGYTFGSGTRLTVV.

The V gene is TRBV4-1, the J gene TRBJ1-5; D gene unclear. From germline, CDR1 is MGHRA and CDR2 YSYEKL. There are 15 residues in the CDR3. V lost 0 bases and J lost 5, with 11 bases in between. CDR3 nucleotide sequence: TGCGCCAGCAGCCAAGATAAACAGCCCTATCAGCCCCAGCATTTT. This translates into CASSQDKQPYQPQHF.

This clone was found once. This chain connects TRBV3-1 (or the pseudogene TRBV3-2) to TRBJ2-7; 8 nucleotides line up with TRBD2. CDR3 length: 15 residues. Germline CDR1 is LGHDT and CDR2 is YNNKEL (reference sequence). V trimming: 4 bases; J trimming: 9 bases; junction bases outside the gene matches: 14. The CDR3 spells CASSPPGGAKLGQYF. Here the CDR3 DNA reads TGTGCCAGCAGCCCGCCCGGGGGGGCGAAGTTAGGGCAGTACTTC.

The rearrangement links TRBV6-5 to TRBJ2-1; 12 bases match TRBD2. This CDR3 has 15 amino acids. After removal of 6 bases from V and 9 bases from J, the junction contained 9 bases not matched to a gene. Germline CDR1 MNHEY, CDR2 SVGAGI. The CDR3 coding sequence is TGTGCCAGCAGAGCTAGCGGGAGGGTTCCCGGTGAGCAGTTCTTC. It yields the protein CASRASGRVPGEQFF.

This clone was counted a few times. This chain uses TRBV5-4 with TRBJ2-3, with 8 bases that match TRBD2. Germline values: CDR1 SGHNT, CDR2 YYREEE (reference sequence). The CDR3 spans 17 residues. The V segment lost 5 bases and the J segment 0 bases; nucleotides outside the gene matches: 11. The CDR3 DNA follows: TGTGCCAGCAGATTAGGAACGGGGGGGCGGAGCACAGATACGCAGTATTTT. Translating gives CASRLGTGGRSTDTQYF.

The rearrangement links TRBV25-1 to TRBJ1-6; D uncertain. There are 14 residues in the CDR3. V lost 6 bases and J lost 7, with 13 bases in between. CDR1 is MGHDK and CDR2 is SYGVNS in the germline V gene. CDR3 amino acids: CASRSEAENSPLHF. In DNA form, the CDR3 reads TGTGCCAGCAGGAGTGAGGCAGAGAATTCACCCCTCCACTTT.

The V gene is TRBV24-1, the J gene TRBJ1-6; 7 bases fit TRBD1. In germline, CDR1 is KGHDR, CDR2 SFDVKD. This CDR3 contains 15 residues. Germline trimming cut 5 bases from V and 9 bases from J; bases unmatched to any gene: 9. CDR3 residues: CATSATPGQTSPLHF. In nucleotides, the CDR3 is TGTGCCACCAGTGCCACACCGGGACAGACTTCACCCCTCCACTTT.

The chain combines TRBV5-1 with TRBJ2-7, with TRBD2 identical over 9 bases. The CDR3 spans 16 residues. Germline lookup yields CDR1 SGHRS and CDR2 YFSETQ. Trimming cost V 2 bases and J 5 bases; bases outside gene matches: 11. DNA of the CDR3: TGCGCCAGCAGCTTCTTGGGGGGACTAGCTCTCCACGAGCAGTACTTC. This codes for CASSFLGGLALHEQYF.

The gene calls are TRBV5-6 and TRBJ2-7; D remains ambiguous. With 3 bases removed from V and 5 bases from J, the gap between germline ends came to 9 bases. This CDR3 is built from 12 residues. Germline CDR1 is SGHDT and CDR2 is YYEEEE. For the CDR3, the DNA is TGTGCCAGCAGCTCGGGTCGTAACGAGCAGTACGTC. Its protein product is CASSSGRNEQYV.

This chain connects TRBV18 to TRBJ1-1, with a weak D call TRBD1 (5 bases). The germline CDR1 and CDR2 sequences are KGHSH and LQKENI. This CDR3 is 16 amino acids long. Trimming cost V 1 base and J 1 base, with 13 bases left between them. CDR3 sequence (DNA): TGTGCCAGCTCACCACTTGTCGGCAGGGAGAACACTGAAGCTTTCTTT. It is translated as CASSPLVGRENTEAFF.

This chain connects TRBV19 to TRBJ2-1, with 11 bases lining up with TRBD1. Germline V CDR1 and CDR2: LNHDA, SQIVND (reference sequence). This CDR3 contains 15 residues. V lost 2 bases to trimming and J lost 5 bases; unmatched junction nucleotides: 2. The DNA of the CDR3 is TGTGCCAGTAGTATATGGGACAGGGGGGACAATGAGCAGTTCTTC. It is translated as CASSIWDRGDNEQFF.

The chain recombines TRBV2 with TRBJ1-4; 9 positions match TRBD1. V lost 4 bases and J lost 7; bases outside the gene matches: 7. The CDR3 sequence is 15 residues long. Germline values: CDR1 SNHLY, CDR2 FYNNEI. CDR3 coding DNA: TGTGCCAGCAGTGGATTACAGGGGGCGTCTGAAAAACTGTTTTTT. Translated: CASSGLQGASEKLFF.

The chain employs TRBV7-9 and TRBJ2-3, with 7 bases fitting TRBD2. This CDR3 contains 16 residues. CDR1 and CDR2 from the germline V gene are SEHNR and FQNEAQ (reference sequence). V trimming: 5 bases; J trimming: 4 bases; junction bases outside the gene matches: 12. The DNA of the CDR3 is TGTGCCAGCAGCCCCCCCCGCGTCGGGAGGTCAGATACGCAGTATTTT. Protein: CASSPPRVGRSDTQYF.

This chain joins TRBV2 and TRBJ1-4; D not certain. CDR1 SNHLY and CDR2 FYNNEI come from the germline V gene. V lost 7 bases, J lost 3 bases, and 3 bases lay in between. The CDR3 extends over 11 amino acids. The CDR3 DNA follows: TGTGCCAGCATCGCTAATGAAAAACTGTTTTTT. This translates into CASIANEKLFF.

V usage is TRBV10-2 and J usage is TRBJ1-5; the D gene is possibly TRBD1 (5 bases). Germline CDR1 reads WSHSY; CDR2 reads SAAADI. CDR3 length equals 16 residues. The germline V and J ends were trimmed by 3 bases and 1 base, with 13 bases remaining between them. CDR3 in DNA: TGCGCCAGCAGTGATGGGCAGGGAGGGAGCAATCAGCCCCAGCATTTT. It is translated as CASSDGQGGSNQPQHF.

This chain uses TRBV7-9 with TRBJ2-5; 9 bases match TRBD1. V lost 5 bases to trimming and J lost 4 bases; unmatched junction nucleotides: 8. CDR1 SEHNR and CDR2 FQNEAQ come from the germline V gene (reference sequence). CDR3 size: 15 residues. The CDR3 region is CASSHGQGRTETQYF. CDR3 bases: TGTGCCAGCAGCCATGGACAGGGGAGGACAGAGACCCAGTACTTC. The complete variable domain, with remaining parts taken from reference TRBV7-9 and TRBJ2-5, reads DTGVSQNPRHKITKRGQNVTFRCDPISEHNRLYWYRQTLGQGPEFLTYFQNEAQLEKSRLLSDRFSAERPKGSFSTLEIQRTEQGDSAMYLCASSHGQGRTETQYFGPGTRLLVL.

The CDR3 reads CASSENWGRFNEQYF. DNA of the CDR3: TGTGCCAGCAGTGAAAACTGGGGGAGGTTTAACGAGCAGTACTTC. The rearrangement joins TRBV2 to TRBJ2-7; weak D call: TRBD2 (6 bases). Germline assignment: CDR1 SNHLY and CDR2 FYNNEI. This CDR3 is built from 15 residues. Trimming took 2 bases from V and 5 from J, leaving 16 bases between them. The whole variable domain, filled in from reference TRBV2 and TRBJ2-7, reads EPEVTQTPSHQVTQMGQEVILRCVPISNHLYFYWYRQILGQKVEFLVSFYNNEISEKSEIFDDQFSVERPDGSNFTLKIRSTKLEDSAMYFCASSENWGRFNEQYFGPGTRLTVT.

This chain joins TRBV14 and TRBJ2-2, with 10 nucleotides matching TRBD1. J gave up 7 bases and V 10 bases, and 12 bases lay outside the gene matches. Germline V gene sequence: CDR1 SGHDN, CDR2 FVKESK. CDR3 size: 15 residues. CDR3 sequence reads: CATRKGTGVGGELFF. The CDR3 DNA follows: TGTGCCACGAGGAAAGGGACAGGGGTCGGCGGGGAGCTGTTTTTT.

V is TRBV15 and J is TRBJ2-2; D may be TRBD1 (6 bases). This CDR3 region has 15 residues. With 0 bases removed from V and 5 bases from J, the gap between germline ends came to 10 bases. Germline lookup yields CDR1 LNHNV and CDR2 YYDKDF (reference sequence). CDR3 bases: TGTGCCACCAGCAGAGATAAAGGGGGAACCGGGGAGCTGTTTTTT. This gives the protein CATSRDKGGTGELFF.